The entry that follows covers one TCR beta chain sequence. This entry is derived from a study of PD-1 blockade in mismatch repair-deficient tumors. About the research overall: Patients had some twelve mismatch repair-deficient cancer types, all previously treated and progressing.

The protocol was immunoSEQ multiplex PCR, while the TCRdb copy is restricted to in-frame clones and leaves out a portion. Altogether tens of thousands of clones are present, roughly 80% being singletons, with the ten largest covering less than 6%. V was pared by 7 bases and J by 5 bases, with 17 bases between. The CDR3 loop spans 15 amino acids. Germline CDR1 reads LNHDA; CDR2 reads SQIVND (reference sequence). The rearrangement joins TRBV19 to TRBJ2-2; TRBD2 might be the D (5 bases). The starting material was peripheral blood, obtained 44 weeks after starting pembrolizumab. This TCR was recovered from an adult with mismatch repair-deficient cancer. CDR3 sequence (DNA): TGTGCCAGTATTGGGGAGACCTCCGGGACCGGGGAGCTGTTTTTT. Protein product: CASIGETSGTGELFF.